The 7 T cell receptor beta chains given below trace back to one sample, sequenced in a study of blood T cell repertoires in COVID-19. The data were produced by immunoSEQ multiplex PCR, yet TCRdb's version contains in-frame clones alone and is incomplete. Of around 150,000 clones listed, approximately 84% were seen once; the top ten hold approximately 14%. Source material: peripheral blood. These receptors came from a woman aged 80 or over with acute or convalescent COVID-19.

V gene TRBV18 combines with J gene TRBJ2-3; D might be TRBD2 (6 bases). V was clipped by 0 bases and J by 5 bases, with 9 bases between them. Germline CDR1 and CDR2: KGHSH and LQKENI. The CDR3 is 14 residues long. The CDR3 reads CASSPPLGRDTQYF. As DNA, the CDR3 is TGTGCCAGCTCACCACCTCTCGGGAGAGATACGCAGTATTTT.

This clone appeared a few times. This chain connects TRBV12-3 or TRBV12-4 to TRBJ1-2; D is unresolved. Trimming took off 1 base at V and 4 bases at J, with 4 bases between the two ends. CDR3 length equals 12 residues. The CDR3 DNA reads TGTGCCAGCAGTTTAGACAGCTATGGCTACACCTTC. This translates into CASSLDSYGYTF.

This clone was counted between two and nine times. Other nucleotide sequences from this sample produce the same CDR3. V gene TRBV3-1 (or the pseudogene TRBV3-2) combines with J gene TRBJ2-7; tentative D call: TRBD2 (6 bases). Germline V CDR1 and CDR2: LGHDT, YNNKEL (reference sequence). CDR3 size: 13 residues. V lost 0 bases, J lost 3 bases, and 6 bases lay in between. The CDR3 region has the DNA TGTGCCAGCAGCCAAGAGGGGGGCTACGAGCAGTACTTC. Its translation is CASSQEGGYEQYF.

The chain has TRBV11-2 and TRBJ1-6; the D gene is possibly TRBD1 (5 bases). The CDR3 is made up of 13 amino acids. Germline lookup yields CDR1 SGHAT and CDR2 FQNNGV. V lost 4 bases and J lost 8, with 9 bases in between. DNA for the CDR3: TGTGCCAGCAGCTCGACAGAGCATTCACCCCTCCACTTT. It yields the protein CASSSTEHSPLHF.

This clone came up a few times. J is TRBJ2-7 and V is TRBV6-5; D unresolved. V lost 0 bases to trimming and J lost 3 bases, with 9 bases between them. Germline CDR1 MNHEY, CDR2 SVGAGI. The CDR3 is made up of 14 amino acids. The CDR3 region has the DNA TGTGCCAGCAGTTACTCTTTAGTGCACTACGAGCAGTACTTC. Its translation is CASSYSLVHYEQYF.

The chain recombines TRBV6-5 with TRBJ2-7; TRBD2 agrees at 7 bases. With 2 bases clipped from V and 3 bases from J, the junction kept 4 bases outside the gene matches. CDR1 and CDR2 from the germline V gene are MNHEY and SVGAGI. This CDR3 contains 14 residues. CDR3 bases: TGTGCCAGCAGTTACAGGGGCGGGGGCTACGAGCAGTACTTC. Amino acids: CASSYRGGGYEQYF.

This clone was observed a single time. CDR3 sequence: CAWTSGGAGEQFF. The CDR3 bases are TGTGCCTGGACTAGCGGGGGGGCGGGTGAGCAGTTCTTC. The chain recombines TRBV30 with TRBJ2-1; 12 bases agree with TRBD2. The CDR3 runs 13 residues. The junction had 4 bases not matched to a gene; V was cut back by 4 bases and J by 9 bases. Germline-derived CDR1 and CDR2 are GTSNPN and SVGIG (reference sequence).